This T cell receptor (beta chain) derives from a study of blood T cell repertoires in COVID-19. The CDR3 consists of 15 residues. Trimming cost V 1 base and J 5 bases, with 15 bases left between them. The germline gives CDR1 SGHRS, CDR2 YFSETQ. Original processing methods: Amplification from reference gene primers served as the basis for estimated nucleated cell counts. The data were produced by immunoSEQ multiplex PCR, yet TCRdb's version contains in-frame clones alone and is incomplete. That table gives V, J and clone size, and the DNA gave D and trimming. The repertoire consists of about 130,000 clones, with about 84% occurring once and the leading ten covering roughly an eighth.

This chain joins TRBV5-1 and TRBJ1-2, with D possibly TRBD1 on 5 matching bases. Material for sequencing was peripheral blood. The receptor was derived from a woman aged 55-70 years with acute or convalescent COVID-19. The CDR3 DNA follows: TGCGCCAGCAGCTTGCTACCGACAGTTACTTATGGCTACACCTTC. Translated: CASSLLPTVTYGYTF.